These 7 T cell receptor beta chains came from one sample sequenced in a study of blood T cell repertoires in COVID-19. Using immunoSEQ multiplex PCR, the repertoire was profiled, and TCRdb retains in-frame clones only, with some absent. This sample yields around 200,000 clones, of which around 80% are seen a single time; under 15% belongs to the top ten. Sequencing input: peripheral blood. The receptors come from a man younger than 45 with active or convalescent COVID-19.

CDR3 sequence (DNA): TGTGCCAGCAGCTTCGCGCGGACAGGGGCCGAAAAACTGTTTTTT. This codes for CASSFARTGAEKLFF. The V gene is TRBV7-9, the J gene TRBJ1-4, with 9 bases that match TRBD1. Germline V CDR1 and CDR2: SEHNR, FQNEAQ (reference sequence). Unmatched junction bases numbered 7, after V lost 3 bases and J lost 8 bases. This CDR3 is 15 amino acids long.

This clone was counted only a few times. The DNA of the CDR3 is TGTGCCAGCAGCTTAGGGGACAGACGAGGCAATCAGCCCCAGCATTTT. Translation: CASSLGDRRGNQPQHF. The chain combines TRBV7-2 with TRBJ1-5, with TRBD1 matching over 7 bases. V lost 1 base and J lost 2; bases outside the gene matches: 5. CDR3 size: 16 residues. Germline loops: CDR1 SGHTA, CDR2 FQGNSA.

CDR3 loop: CASSQEDRNFLSGELFF. The CDR3 DNA reads TGCGCCAGCAGCCAAGAAGACAGGAACTTCTTATCCGGGGAGCTGTTTTTT. This chain links TRBV4-1 with TRBJ2-2, with a weak D call TRBD1 (6 bases). V lost 0 bases, J lost 6 bases, and 17 bases lay in between. Germline V gene lookup returns CDR1 MGHRA and CDR2 YSYEKL. This CDR3 comprises 17 residues.

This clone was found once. The CDR3 DNA is TGTGCCTGGAGTGTAGGGGTGGGCCCGAGAAATGAGCAGTTCTTC. As protein: CAWSVGVGPRNEQFF. The rearrangement joins TRBV30 to TRBJ2-1; TRBD1 might be the D (5 bases). In germline, CDR1 is GTSNPN, CDR2 SVGIG (reference sequence). V was shortened by 0 bases and J by 7 bases, with 16 bases between the two germline ends. The CDR3 totals 15 residues.

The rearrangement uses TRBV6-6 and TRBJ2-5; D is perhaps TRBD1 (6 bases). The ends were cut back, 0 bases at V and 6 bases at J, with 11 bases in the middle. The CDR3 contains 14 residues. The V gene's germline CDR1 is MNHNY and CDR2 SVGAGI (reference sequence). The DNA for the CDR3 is TGTGCCAGCAGTTACTCGACAGGTGAAAAGACCCAGTACTTC. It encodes CASSYSTGEKTQYF.

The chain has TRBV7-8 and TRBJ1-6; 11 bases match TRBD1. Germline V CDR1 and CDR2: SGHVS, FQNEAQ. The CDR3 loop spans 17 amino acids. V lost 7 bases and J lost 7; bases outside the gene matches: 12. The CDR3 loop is CASTPWGQGDPNSPLHF. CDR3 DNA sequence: TGTGCCAGCACCCCGTGGGGACAGGGGGATCCAAATTCACCCCTCCACTTT. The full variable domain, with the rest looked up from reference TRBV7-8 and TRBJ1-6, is GAGVSQSPRYKVAKRGQDVALRCDPISGHVSLFWYQQALGQGPEFLTYFQNEAQLDKSGLPSDRFFAERPEGSVSTLKIQRTQQEDSAVYLCASTPWGQGDPNSPLHFGNGTRLTVT.

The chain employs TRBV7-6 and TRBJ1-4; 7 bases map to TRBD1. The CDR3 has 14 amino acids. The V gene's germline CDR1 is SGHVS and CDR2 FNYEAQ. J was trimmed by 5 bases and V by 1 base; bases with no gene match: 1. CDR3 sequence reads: CASSLVQGNEKLFF. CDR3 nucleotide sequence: TGTGCCAGCAGCTTAGTACAGGGGAATGAAAAACTGTTTTTT.